This TCR beta chain was identified in a study of beta chain features in type 1 diabetes. On this clone itself: Its matching antigen is unknown. This specimen includes other DNA sequences encoding the same CDR3.

Trimming took 4 bases from V and 5 from J; bases not matched to a gene: 2. The CDR3 totals 14 residues. In germline, CDR1 is SNHLY, CDR2 FYNNEI. Regarding the study as a whole: Within patients, naive, central memory and Treg TCRB repertoires seemed more similar than within healthy donors. For type 1 diabetes patients, VDJ junctions showed fewer insertions and more deletions. Among patients with Type 1 diabetes, TCRB CDR3s were moderately but significantly shorter in every one of the four CD4+ subsets.

The authors reverse transcribed all of the isolated RNA, so sequencing captured expressed TCRB transcripts. Produced via immunoSEQ multiplex PCR; TCRdb's table is partial and in-frame only. The sample contains under 300,000 clones, approximately 24% of which appear only once. Every donor had blood drawn once into heparin, roughly 120 mL on average. CD45RO/CCR7/CD25/CD127/CD95/CD27 staining was used to isolate CD4+ naive, central memory, regulatory and stem cell-like memory cells by sorting. This sequence joins TRBV2 and TRBJ2-1, with 10 bases identical to TRBD2. This receptor was taken from a woman aged 25 to 39 with type 1 diabetes. The sample was naive CD4+ T cells from blood. CDR3 bases: TGTGCCAGCAGTGTCCTAGCGGGAGACAATGAGCAGTTCTTC. This sequence encodes CASSVLAGDNEQFF.